This T cell receptor (beta chain) is from a study of technical replicates of blood from a few donors. The CDR3 has 15 amino acids. Trimming stripped 3 bases from V and 2 bases from J, with 14 bases between. Germline values: CDR1 SGHNT, CDR2 YYREEE (reference sequence). Sequencing used immunoSEQ multiplex PCR; TCRdb keeps in-frame clones, though not all of them. The profile covers tens of thousands of clones, with 85% to 95% appearing a single time and around 4.2% taken by the ten largest. This clone was detected once. Input material: PBMCs. V and J are TRBV5-4 and TRBJ1-1, with D possibly being TRBD1 (5 bases). The receptor comes from a human donor in good health. Some clones in this sample may be carry-over from other donors' samples. The CDR3 DNA is TGTGCCAGCAGCTGGGGGGGTGCAGAAAACACTGAAGCTTTCTTT. Its protein is CASSWGGAENTEAFF.